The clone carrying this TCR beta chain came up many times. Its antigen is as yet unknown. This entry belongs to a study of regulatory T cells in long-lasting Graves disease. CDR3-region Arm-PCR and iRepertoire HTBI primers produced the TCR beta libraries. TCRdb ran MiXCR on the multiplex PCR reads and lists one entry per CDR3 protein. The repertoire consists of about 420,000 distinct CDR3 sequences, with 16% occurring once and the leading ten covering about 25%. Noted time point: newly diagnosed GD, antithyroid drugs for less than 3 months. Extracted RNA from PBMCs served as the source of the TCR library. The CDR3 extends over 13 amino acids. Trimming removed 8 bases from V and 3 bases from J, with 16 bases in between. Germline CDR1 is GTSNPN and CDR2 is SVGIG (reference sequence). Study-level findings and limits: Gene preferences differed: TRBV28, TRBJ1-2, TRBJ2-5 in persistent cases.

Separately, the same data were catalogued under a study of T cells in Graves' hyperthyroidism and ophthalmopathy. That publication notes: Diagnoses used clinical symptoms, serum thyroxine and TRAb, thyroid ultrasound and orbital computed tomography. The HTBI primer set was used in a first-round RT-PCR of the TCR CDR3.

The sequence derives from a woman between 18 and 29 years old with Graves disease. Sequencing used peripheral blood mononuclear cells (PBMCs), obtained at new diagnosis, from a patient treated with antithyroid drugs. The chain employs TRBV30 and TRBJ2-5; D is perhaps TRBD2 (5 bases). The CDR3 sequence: CALEGRGKETQYF. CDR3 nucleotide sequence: TGTGCCCTCGAAGGCCGGGGTAAAGAGACCCAGTACTTC.